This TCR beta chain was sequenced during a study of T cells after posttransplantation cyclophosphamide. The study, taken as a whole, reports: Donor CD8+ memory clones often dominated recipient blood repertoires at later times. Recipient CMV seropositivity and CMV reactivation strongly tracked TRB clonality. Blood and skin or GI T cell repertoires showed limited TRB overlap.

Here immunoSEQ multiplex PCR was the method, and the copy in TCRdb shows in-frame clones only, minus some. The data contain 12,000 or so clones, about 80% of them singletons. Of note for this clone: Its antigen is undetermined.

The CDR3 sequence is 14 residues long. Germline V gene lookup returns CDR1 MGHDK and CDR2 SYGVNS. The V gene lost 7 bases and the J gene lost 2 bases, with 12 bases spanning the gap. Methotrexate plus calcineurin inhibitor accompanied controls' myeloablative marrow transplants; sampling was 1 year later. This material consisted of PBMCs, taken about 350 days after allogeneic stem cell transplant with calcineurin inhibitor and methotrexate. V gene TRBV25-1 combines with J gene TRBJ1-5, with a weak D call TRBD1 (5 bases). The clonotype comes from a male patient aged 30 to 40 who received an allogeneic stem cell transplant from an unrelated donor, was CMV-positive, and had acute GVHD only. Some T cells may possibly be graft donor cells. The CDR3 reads CASTGGTGNQPQHF. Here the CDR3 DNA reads TGTGCCAGCACCGGAGGGACTGGCAATCAGCCCCAGCATTTT.